Presented here are 32 T cell receptor beta chains from one specimen sequenced in a study of T cell repertoires in cytomegalovirus infection. Each CDR3 protein is one row after TCRdb ran MiXCR on the reads. The data hold under 350,000 distinct CDR3 sequences, with 8% to 10% observed a single time. Input material: PBMCs. The source of these receptors is a human donor in good health (CMV status not recorded). Some clones in this sample may be carry-over from other donors' samples.

This clonotype has more than one count but fewer than ten. The genes are TRBV10-2 and TRBJ1-4; D is undetermined. This CDR3 contains 17 residues. V lost 6 bases and J lost 0, with 17 bases in between. Germline V gives CDR1 WSHSY, CDR2 SAAADI. The DNA for the CDR3 is TGCGCCAGCAGCCGGAGTATTGGGAGGACAACTAATGAAAAACTGTTTTTT. This encodes CASSRSIGRTTNEKLFF.

This clonotype came up many times. V gene TRBV28 combines with J gene TRBJ2-2; TRBD1 matches at 7 bases. The CDR3 runs to 15 residues. V shed 3 bases and J 0 bases; nucleotides not matched to a gene: 1. Germline V gene data show CDR1 as MDHEN and CDR2 as SYDVKM. CDR3 bases: TGTGCCAGCAGTTTTGGACAGGCGAACACCGGGGAGCTGTTTTTT. Its translation is CASSFGQANTGELFF.

This clonotype was counted ten times or more. The chain carries TRBV6-2 or TRBV6-3 and TRBJ2-5, with D unclear. V was pared by 6 bases and J by 2 bases, with 10 bases between. The CDR3 runs to 13 residues. From germline, CDR1 is MNHEY and CDR2 SVGEGT. CDR3 in amino acids: CASSPYRQETQYF. In DNA, the CDR3 is TGTGCCAGCAGCCCCTATCGACAAGAGACCCAGTACTTC.

This clonotype was detected ten times or more. V gene TRBV6-2 or TRBV6-3 combines with J gene TRBJ2-3; 10 nucleotides align to TRBD2. Per the germline V gene, CDR1 is MNHEY and CDR2 is SVGEGT. The V and J ends lost 2 bases and 10 bases, in that order; junction bases with no gene match: 3. There are 13 residues in the CDR3. DNA for the CDR3: TGTGCCAGCAGTTACCTAGCGGGGGAGGCGCAGTATTTT. Translating gives CASSYLAGEAQYF.

This clonotype was seen repeatedly, ten times or more. The chain joins TRBV3-1 to TRBJ2-1; TRBD2 matches at 12 bases. The germline gives CDR1 LGHDT, CDR2 YNNKEL (reference sequence). Unmatched junction bases numbered 7, after V lost 5 bases and J lost 8 bases. This CDR3 spans 15 amino acids. CDR3 coding DNA: TGTGCCAGCAGCTTGACTAGCGGGGGTATCGATGAGCAGTTCTTC. It translates to CASSLTSGGIDEQFF.

The table lists this clonotype with many counts. V is TRBV7-2 and J is TRBJ2-2; D call uncertain. Germline CDR1 reads SGHTA; CDR2 reads FQGNSA. Trimming cost V 3 bases and J 5 bases, with 7 bases left between them. The CDR3 has 13 residues. CDR3 residues: CASSFGRTGELFF. DNA of the CDR3: TGTGCCAGCAGCTTTGGAAGGACCGGGGAGCTGTTTTTT.

This clonotype appeared many times. The chain uses TRBV7-2 and TRBJ1-6, with D possibly matching TRBD1 (6 bases). Germline V gene data show CDR1 as SGHTA and CDR2 as FQGNSA. The V and J ends lost 0 bases and 10 bases respectively, with 13 bases between them. The CDR3 sequence is 15 residues long. The CDR3 nucleotides are TGTGCCAGCAGCTTAGCGCGGGGGCATGAATCACCCCTCCACTTT. This gives the protein CASSLARGHESPLHF.

This clonotype was observed at least ten times. The rearrangement joins TRBV28 to TRBJ1-3; the match to TRBD1 covers 7 bases. The CDR3 is 15 amino acids. Looked up from germline, CDR1 is MDHEN and CDR2 is SYDVKM. V shed 3 bases, J shed 2 bases, and the junction held 4 bases outside the gene matches. The CDR3 nucleotides read TGTGCCAGCAGTTTTTGGGACAGCACTGGAAACACCATATATTTT. It is translated as CASSFWDSTGNTIYF.

This clonotype occurred many times. V is TRBV20-1 and J is TRBJ1-1; D remains unclear. This CDR3 region has 12 residues. The germline gives CDR1 DFQATT, CDR2 SNEGSKA (reference sequence). V was cut by 3 bases and J by 8 bases, with 13 bases left in between. In nucleotides, the CDR3 is TGCAGTGCTAGCGAATCCACAGCCGAAGCTTTCTTT. Translated, it gives CSASESTAEAFF.

This clonotype was recorded at least ten times. The V call is TRBV7-8, the J call TRBJ2-3; D not resolved. Germline assignment: CDR1 SGHVS and CDR2 FQNEAQ. The CDR3 is 13 residues long. V was trimmed by 5 bases and J by 5 bases, leaving 11 bases between them. The CDR3 reads CASSLRVVDTQYF. As DNA, the CDR3 is TGTGCCAGCAGCCTTAGGGTTGTAGATACGCAGTATTTT.

This clonotype was seen at least ten times. This rearrangement joins TRBV11-3 to TRBJ2-1; maybe TRBD1 (6 bases). Germline V gene lookup returns CDR1 SGHNT and CDR2 YENEEA. Trimming cost V 2 bases and J 7 bases, with 18 bases left between them. CDR3 length: 16 residues. CDR3 in amino acids: CASSLSQQLRGNEQFF. CDR3 sequence (DNA): TGTGCCAGCAGCTTATCCCAGCAGCTAAGGGGGAATGAGCAGTTCTTC.

This clonotype was found many times. The chain couples TRBV7-2 to TRBJ1-1; D possibly corresponds to TRBD1 (6 bases). Per the germline V gene, CDR1 is SGHTA and CDR2 is FQGNSA. The CDR3 is 12 residues long. The V gene lost 5 bases and the J gene lost 10 bases, with 14 bases spanning the gap. Here the CDR3 reads CASSPSQGLAFF. In nucleotides, the CDR3 is TGTGCCAGCAGCCCTTCGCAGGGGTTAGCTTTCTTT.

The sample holds many counts of this clonotype. This chain uses TRBV7-8 with TRBJ2-3; D call uncertain. CDR3 length: 12 residues. Trimming took off 3 bases at V and 4 bases at J, with 5 bases between the two ends. Germline V gives CDR1 SGHVS, CDR2 FQNEAQ. The chain's CDR3 is CASSFTPDTQYF. The CDR3 DNA sequence: TGTGCCAGCAGCTTCACCCCAGATACGCAGTATTTT.

This clonotype was seen ten or more times. The chain uses TRBV28 and TRBJ2-4; possibly TRBD1 for D (6 bases). Germline-derived CDR1 and CDR2 are MDHEN and SYDVKM. The CDR3 is made up of 13 amino acids. V shed 8 bases and J shed 4 bases, with 12 bases lying between them. CDR3 loop: CASLQGGKNIQYF. In DNA, the CDR3 is TGTGCCAGCCTCCAAGGGGGTAAAAACATTCAGTACTTC.

This clonotype has only a few counts. Germline is not matched at one junction end, which may reflect a read error. V gene TRBV29-1 combines with J gene TRBJ2-6; the D gene is possibly TRBD2 (6 bases). The germline gives CDR1 SQVTM, CDR2 ANQGSEA. This CDR3 is 13 amino acids long. CDR3 sequence: CSARDSGANVLTF. CDR3 nucleotide sequence: TGCAGCGCGCGGGACTCTGGTGCCAACGTCCTGACTTTC.

V is TRBV4-1 and J is TRBJ2-3; D possibly matches TRBD1 or TRBD2 (5 bases each). Germline V gene sequence: CDR1 MGHRA, CDR2 YSYEKL. The CDR3 runs 14 residues. The V end was cut by 5 bases, the J end by 3 bases, with 12 bases between. CDR3 DNA sequence: TGCGCCAGCAGCTTTCGAGGGGCGACAGATACGCAGTATTTT. Protein: CASSFRGATDTQYF.

This clonotype appeared many times. V usage is TRBV10-3 and J usage is TRBJ2-3; the D call may be TRBD1 or TRBD2 (5 bases each). Germline-derived CDR1 and CDR2 are ENHRY and SYGVKD. Between the trimmed V and J ends, which lost 0 bases and 4 bases, there was a span of 11 bases. CDR3 length: 15 residues. CDR3 amino acids: CAISESGTAADTQYF. CDR3 sequence (DNA): TGTGCCATCAGTGAGTCGGGGACCGCGGCAGATACGCAGTATTTT.

This clonotype was recorded many times. CDR3 sequence reads: CATSDTDTFSYNEQFF. CDR3 nucleotide sequence: TGTGCCACCAGTGATACCGACACCTTCTCCTACAATGAGCAGTTCTTC. V is TRBV24-1 and J is TRBJ2-1; D is ambiguous. This CDR3 spans 16 amino acids. Germline V gene sequence: CDR1 KGHDR, CDR2 SFDVKD. V shed 3 bases and J shed 0 bases, with 11 bases lying between them.

This clonotype has at least ten counts. This chain links TRBV19 with TRBJ1-2; D is unresolved. The CDR3 extends over 11 amino acids. Germline CDR1 LNHDA, CDR2 SQIVND (reference sequence). V lost 11 bases, J lost 3 bases, and 10 bases lay in between. CDR3 bases: TGTGCCGTTCGACGGGACTATGGCTACACCTTC. Protein sequence: CAVRRDYGYTF.

This clonotype was detected many times. The chain uses TRBV6-2 or TRBV6-3 and TRBJ1-1; the D is unclear. The CDR3 is 15 amino acids. Germline-derived CDR1 and CDR2 are MNHEY and SVGEGT. Trimming cost V 2 bases and J 4 bases, with 14 bases left between them. The CDR3 spells CASSYKVSRVTEAFF. CDR3 nucleotides: TGTGCCAGCAGTTACAAGGTCTCGCGGGTCACTGAAGCTTTCTTT.

This clonotype was recorded at least ten times. CDR3 bases: TGTGCCAGCAGCTTAACTAGCGGGGGCAGCTCCTACGAGCAGTACTTC. Protein sequence: CASSLTSGGSSYEQYF. The V and J genes are TRBV7-6 and TRBJ2-7, with 11 bases matching TRBD2. This CDR3 comprises 16 residues. With V trimmed by 2 bases and J by 0 bases, 3 bases remained unmatched. CDR1 and CDR2 from the germline V gene are SGHVS and FNYEAQ.

The chain has TRBV15 and TRBJ2-1; D gene ambiguous. The germline gives CDR1 LNHNV, CDR2 YYDKDF (reference sequence). Trimming left V 0 bases short and J 3 bases short, with 12 bases between. This CDR3 spans 16 amino acids. The CDR3 DNA follows: TGTGCCACCAGCAGAGACCCGGTTAGGGTCTACAATGAGCAGTTCTTC. Amino acids: CATSRDPVRVYNEQFF.

Concerning this clonotype: Germline and junction disagree at one end, which may indicate a read error. The chain is built from TRBV7-8 and TRBJ1-5; 7 bases match TRBD1. Looked up from germline, CDR1 is SGHVS and CDR2 is FQNEAQ. This CDR3 is built from 19 residues. CDR3 sequence (DNA): TGTGCCAGCAGCATAGAGGGGGCCAGGGGGTTTCATAGCAATCAACCCCAGCATTTT. It is translated as CASSIEGARGFHSNQPQHF.

The chain uses TRBV6-5 and TRBJ1-1; tentative D call: TRBD1 (6 bases). V was pared by 7 bases and J by 3 bases, with 15 bases between. The length of the CDR3 is 14 residues. In germline, CDR1 is MNHEY, CDR2 SVGAGI. CDR3 bases: TGTGCCAGCACCAACAGGGTGCGGGACACTGAAGCTTTCTTT. Protein: CASTNRVRDTEAFF.

This clonotype was found many times. The chain recombines TRBV7-2 with TRBJ2-3; 7 bases line up with TRBD2. From germline, CDR1 is SGHTA and CDR2 FQGNSA. With 5 bases clipped from V and 1 base from J, the junction kept 0 bases outside the gene matches. The CDR3 extends over 13 amino acids. CDR3 nucleotide sequence: TGTGCCAGCAGCCGGGGGGGCACAGATACGCAGTATTTT. It translates to CASSRGGTDTQYF.

In this sample, this clonotype turned up many times. The chain employs TRBV7-8 and TRBJ2-7; D is perhaps TRBD1 (5 bases). The CDR3 loop spans 15 amino acids. V was trimmed by 0 bases and J by 4 bases, leaving 13 bases between them. CDR1 SGHVS and CDR2 FQNEAQ come from the germline V gene. The CDR3 region has the DNA TGTGCCAGCAGCTTAGCGGACACCCAGGAGTACGAGCAGTACGTC. It yields the protein CASSLADTQEYEQYV.

This clonotype was observed at least ten times. This chain links TRBV6-2 or TRBV6-3 with TRBJ2-7; TRBD2 is a possible D gene (5 bases). CDR3 length: 15 residues. Between the trimmed V and J ends, which lost 3 bases and 0 bases, there was a span of 12 bases. CDR1 is MNHEY and CDR2 is SVGEGT in the germline V gene. In DNA form, the CDR3 reads TGTGCCAGCAGTTATGGAGGCGGAGGCTCCTACGAGCAGTACTTC. Its translation: CASSYGGGGSYEQYF.

This clonotype was seen only a few times. The chain links TRBV28 to TRBJ2-5; D is unclear. V shed 1 base and J shed 7 bases, with 10 bases lying between them. From germline, CDR1 is MDHEN and CDR2 SYDVKM. The CDR3 runs 13 residues. The CDR3: CASSLSSHTTQYF. The CDR3 bases are TGTGCCAGCAGTTTATCTTCCCATACGACCCAGTACTTC. Full variable domain (missing parts from reference TRBV28 and TRBJ2-5): DVKVTQSSRYLVKRTGEKVFLECVQDMDHENMFWYRQDPGLGLRLIYFSYDVKMKEKGDIPEGYSVSREKKERFSLILESASTNQTSMYLCASSLSSHTTQYFGPGTRLLVL.

This clonotype was seen many times. The gene calls are TRBV2 and TRBJ1-1; the D gene is possibly TRBD1 (5 bases). This CDR3 is 14 amino acids long. The V end was cut by 5 bases, the J end by 5 bases, with 15 bases between. CDR1 and CDR2 from the germline V gene are SNHLY and FYNNEI. CDR3 DNA: TGTGCCAGCAGTTTCGGGGGAAGACGGACTGAAGCTTTCTTT. Its translation is CASSFGGRRTEAFF.

This clonotype came up many times. The chain combines TRBV20-1 with TRBJ2-3; TRBD2 is a possible D gene (5 bases). Germline CDR1 DFQATT, CDR2 SNEGSKA (reference sequence). The CDR3 consists of 16 residues. V was clipped by 2 bases and J by 0 bases, with 15 bases between them. CDR3 coding DNA: TGCAGTGCTAGATCCGGTCAGCGGTTTAGCACAGATACGCAGTATTTT. It codes for CSARSGQRFSTDTQYF.

In its sample, this clonotype was seen many times. V is TRBV4-2 and J is TRBJ2-2; 8 bases fit TRBD1. The CDR3 totals 17 residues. J gave up 3 bases and V 4 bases, and 10 bases lay outside the gene matches. The germline V gene has CDR1 LGHNA and CDR2 YNFKEQ. The CDR3 sequence: CASSPTGQGADTGELFF. The CDR3 DNA sequence: TGTGCCAGCAGCCCCACAGGCCAGGGGGCCGACACCGGGGAGCTGTTTTTT.

This clonotype was counted ten times or more. J is TRBJ2-5 and V is TRBV5-5, with D perhaps being TRBD1 or TRBD2 (5 bases each). V dropped 4 bases and J dropped 7 bases, with 14 bases sitting between them. The CDR3 consists of 13 residues. CDR1 is SGHKS, CDR2 YYEKEE, per germline (reference sequence). The CDR3 is CASSPGRMGTQYF. The CDR3 DNA is TGTGCCAGCAGCCCGGGACGGATGGGGACCCAGTACTTC.